The subject of this entry is one TCR beta chain. These data are taken from a study of blood T cell repertoires in COVID-19. Whole-study context: In each case, the material was cDNA or gDNA derived from T cells, B-cell-depleted T cells, or PBMCs.

This CDR3 comprises 16 residues. Trimming removed 2 bases from V and 0 bases from J; junction bases left unmatched: 6. In germline, CDR1 is SGHRS, CDR2 YFSETQ. Here immunoSEQ multiplex PCR was the method, and the copy in TCRdb shows in-frame clones only, minus some. Found here are 300,000 to 400,000 clones, around 89% of them singletons; the top ten hold roughly 4%. V is TRBV5-1 and J is TRBJ2-3; 7 nucleotides agree with TRBD1. This clonotype originated in a woman aged 45-60 years with active or convalescent COVID-19. Sequencing was carried out using peripheral blood. The CDR3 coding sequence is TGCGCCAGCAGCTTAATTGGGGGACAGAGCACAGATACGCAGTATTTT. Protein product: CASSLIGGQSTDTQYF. Based on the CDR3 plus reference TRBV5-1 and TRBJ2-3, the full variable domain is KAGVTQTPRYLIKTRGQQVTLSCSPISGHRSVSWYQQTPGQGLQFLFEYFSETQRNKGNFPGRFSGRQFSNSRSEMNVSTLELGDSALYLCASSLIGGQSTDTQYFGPGTRLTVL.